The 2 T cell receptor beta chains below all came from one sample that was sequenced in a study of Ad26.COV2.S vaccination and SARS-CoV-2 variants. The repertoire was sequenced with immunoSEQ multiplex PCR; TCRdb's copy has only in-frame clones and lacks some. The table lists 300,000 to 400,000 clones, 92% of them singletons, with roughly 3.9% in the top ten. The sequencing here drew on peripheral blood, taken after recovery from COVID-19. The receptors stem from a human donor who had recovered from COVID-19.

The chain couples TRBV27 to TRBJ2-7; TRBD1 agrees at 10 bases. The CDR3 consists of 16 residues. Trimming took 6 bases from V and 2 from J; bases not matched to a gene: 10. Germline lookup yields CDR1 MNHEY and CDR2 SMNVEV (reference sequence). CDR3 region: CASSLWGDRGPYEQYF. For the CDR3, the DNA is TGTGCCAGCAGCTTGTGGGGGGACAGGGGACCCTACGAGCAGTACTTC.

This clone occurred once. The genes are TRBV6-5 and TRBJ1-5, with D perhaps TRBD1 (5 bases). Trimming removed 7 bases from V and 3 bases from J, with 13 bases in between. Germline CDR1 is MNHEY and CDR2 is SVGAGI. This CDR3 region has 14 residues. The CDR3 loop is CASTSAGTNQPQHF. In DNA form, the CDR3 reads TGTGCCAGCACCAGCGCAGGGACCAATCAGCCCCAGCATTTT.